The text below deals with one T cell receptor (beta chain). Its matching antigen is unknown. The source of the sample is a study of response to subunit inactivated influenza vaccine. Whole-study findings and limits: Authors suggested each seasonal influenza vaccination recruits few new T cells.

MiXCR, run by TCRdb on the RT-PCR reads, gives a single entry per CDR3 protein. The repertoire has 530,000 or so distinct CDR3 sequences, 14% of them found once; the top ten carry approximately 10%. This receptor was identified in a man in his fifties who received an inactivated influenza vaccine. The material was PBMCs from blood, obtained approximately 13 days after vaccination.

The CDR3 DNA follows: TGTGCCAGCAGCTTAACGACTAGGGCGGTCTACGAGCAGTACTTC. Protein sequence: CASSLTTRAVYEQYF. This chain uses TRBV7-8 with TRBJ2-7, with D possibly being TRBD2 (6 bases). V was clipped by 2 bases and J by 3 bases, with 14 bases between them. Germline loops: CDR1 SGHVS, CDR2 FQNEAQ. This CDR3 region has 15 residues.